A single sample gave rise to the 7 T cell receptor beta chains below, sequenced in a study of T cells after yellow fever vaccination. A single record per CDR3 protein comes from TCRdb applying MiXCR to the 5' RACE reads. The sample gives some 54,000 distinct CDR3 sequences, 6.6% of which show up once; 20% to 25% is in the top ten. This specimen was CD8+ T cells not binding an NS4B(214-222) dextramer, sorted from PBMCs, taken 35 to 50 days after the first yellow fever vaccination. These TCRs come from a man aged 18-30 years who received the YFV17D yellow fever vaccine.

This chain joins TRBV7-9 and TRBJ2-3, with D perhaps matching TRBD2 (5 bases). Germline V gives CDR1 SEHNR, CDR2 FQNEAQ (reference sequence). The CDR3 contains 12 residues. The ends were cut back, 5 bases at V and 6 bases at J, with 9 bases in the middle. The chain's CDR3 is CASSVRRDTQYF. The CDR3 region has the DNA TGTGCCAGCAGCGTCCGGAGGGATACGCAGTATTTT.

This clonotype was picked up many times. J is TRBJ2-1 and V is TRBV3-1; possibly TRBD1 for D (6 bases). The germline gives CDR1 LGHDT, CDR2 YNNKEL (reference sequence). The CDR3 is 15 residues long. Trimming took 6 bases from V and 4 from J, leaving 16 bases between them. The CDR3 sequence: CASRAGQSNYNEQFF. The CDR3 region has the DNA TGTGCCAGCAGGGCTGGACAGTCGAATTACAATGAGCAGTTCTTC.

The sample holds a few counts of this clonotype. The gene calls are TRBV5-4 and TRBJ2-7; TRBD1 agrees at 9 bases. With V trimmed by 0 bases and J by 0 bases, 7 bases remained unmatched. This CDR3 has 17 amino acids. Germline V gives CDR1 SGHNT, CDR2 YYREEE (reference sequence). The CDR3 nucleotides read TGTGCCAGCAGCTTGGGGACAGGGGCCCTTCGCTCCTACGAGCAGTACTTC. It yields the protein CASSLGTGALRSYEQYF.

The gene calls are TRBV4-1 and TRBJ1-1; 9 bases match TRBD1. CDR3 length equals 15 residues. The V gene end was trimmed by 3 bases and the J gene end by 5 bases; junction bases not matched to a gene: 7. Germline CDR1 reads MGHRA; CDR2 reads YSYEKL. CDR3 sequence reads: CASSQGTGRGTEAFF. The CDR3, as DNA: TGCGCCAGCAGCCAGGGGACAGGGAGGGGGACTGAAGCTTTCTTT.

This clonotype has only a few counts. The gene calls are TRBV28 and TRBJ1-3, with no clear D. V lost 7 bases to trimming and J lost 0 bases, with 13 bases between them. Germline V gives CDR1 MDHEN, CDR2 SYDVKM. The CDR3 spans 15 residues. CDR3 region: CASTEDWFSGNTIYF. In nucleotides, the CDR3 is TGTGCCAGCACCGAGGACTGGTTCTCTGGAAACACCATATATTTT. The entire variable domain, with the rest obtained from reference TRBV28 and TRBJ1-3, is as follows: DVKVTQSSRYLVKRTGEKVFLECVQDMDHENMFWYRQDPGLGLRLIYFSYDVKMKEKGDIPEGYSVSREKKERFSLILESASTNQTSMYLCASTEDWFSGNTIYFGEGSWLTVV.

The chain is built from TRBV11-2 and TRBJ2-1, with 7 bases lining up with TRBD2. The V gene's germline CDR1 is SGHAT and CDR2 FQNNGV. CDR3 length: 16 amino acids. Trimming removed 3 bases from V and 7 bases from J; junction bases left unmatched: 12. The CDR3 DNA sequence: TGTGCCAGCAGCTTTGTCGGGCGGGGGTTTGGGAATGAGCAGTTCTTC. This gives the protein CASSFVGRGFGNEQFF.

In its sample, this clonotype was seen many times. The V gene is TRBV7-2, the J gene TRBJ2-3; D perhaps matches TRBD1 (6 bases). With 4 bases removed from V and 0 bases from J, the gap between germline ends came to 11 bases. CDR1 and CDR2 (germline): SGHTA, FQGNSA. The CDR3 consists of 15 residues. This chain's CDR3 is CASSSDRDSTDTQYF. In DNA, the CDR3 is TGTGCCAGCAGCTCGGACAGAGATAGCACAGATACGCAGTATTTT.